The 2 T cell receptor beta chains below were found in one sample sequenced in a study of beta chain features in type 1 diabetes. Every bit of the isolated RNA underwent reverse transcription, so sequencing read expressed TCRB transcripts. The assay was immunoSEQ multiplex PCR, and TCRdb's table has in-frame clones only and misses some. The table records 130,000 to 150,000 clones, about 51% of them present only once. Sequencing was performed on Tregs from blood. The receptors come from a man aged 18 to 29 in good health.

The rearrangement joins TRBV28 to TRBJ2-2; no clear D. Germline CDR1 MDHEN, CDR2 SYDVKM. CDR3 length: 13 residues. V was cut by 7 bases and J by 1 base, with 7 bases left in between. The CDR3 sequence is CASNNRNTGELFF. CDR3 nucleotide sequence: TGTGCCAGCAATAATCGGAACACCGGGGAGCTGTTTTTT.

The table lists this clone with a few counts. V gene TRBV27 combines with J gene TRBJ2-1; a weak D match, TRBD2 (6 bases). Trimming cost V 1 base and J 15 bases, with 16 bases left between them. The CDR3 extends over 13 amino acids. Per germline, CDR1 MNHEY and CDR2 SMNVEV (reference sequence). The CDR3 loop reads CASSLFLGGTRFF. DNA of the CDR3: TGTGCCAGCAGTTTATTTCTAGGAGGGACCCGGTTCTTC.